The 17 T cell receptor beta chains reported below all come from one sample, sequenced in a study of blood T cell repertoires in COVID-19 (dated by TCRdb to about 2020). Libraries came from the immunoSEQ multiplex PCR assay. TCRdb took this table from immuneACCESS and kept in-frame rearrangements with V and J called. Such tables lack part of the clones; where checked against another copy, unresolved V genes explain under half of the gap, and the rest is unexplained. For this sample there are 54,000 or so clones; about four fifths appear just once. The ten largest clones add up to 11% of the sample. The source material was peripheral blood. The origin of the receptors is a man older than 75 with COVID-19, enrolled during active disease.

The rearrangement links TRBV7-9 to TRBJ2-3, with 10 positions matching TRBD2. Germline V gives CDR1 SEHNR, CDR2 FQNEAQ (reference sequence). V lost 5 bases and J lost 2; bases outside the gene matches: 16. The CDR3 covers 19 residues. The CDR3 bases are TGTGCCAGCAGCCCCCGGGGAGCGGGAGGGCCTTTGCTCACAGATACGCAGTATTTT. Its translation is CASSPRGAGGPLLTDTQYF.

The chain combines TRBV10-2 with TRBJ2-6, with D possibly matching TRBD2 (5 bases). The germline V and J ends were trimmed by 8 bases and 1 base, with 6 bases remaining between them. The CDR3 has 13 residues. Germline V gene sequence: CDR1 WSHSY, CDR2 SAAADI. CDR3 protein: CASRGSGANVLTF. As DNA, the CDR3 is TGCGCCAGCCGAGGGTCTGGGGCCAACGTCCTGACTTTC.

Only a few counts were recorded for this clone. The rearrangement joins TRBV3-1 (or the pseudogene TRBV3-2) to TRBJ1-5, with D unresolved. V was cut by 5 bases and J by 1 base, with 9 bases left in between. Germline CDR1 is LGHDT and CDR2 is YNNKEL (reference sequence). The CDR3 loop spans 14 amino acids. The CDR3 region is CASSFQSSNQPQHF. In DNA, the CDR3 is TGTGCCAGCAGCTTCCAGTCAAGCAATCAGCCCCAGCATTTT.

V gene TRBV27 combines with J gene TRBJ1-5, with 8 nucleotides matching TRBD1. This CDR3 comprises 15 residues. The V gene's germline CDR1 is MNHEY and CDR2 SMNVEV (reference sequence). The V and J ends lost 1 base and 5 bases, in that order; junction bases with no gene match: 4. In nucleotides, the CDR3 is TGTGCCAGCAGTTTATGGGGACAGGACGATCAGCCCCAGCATTTT. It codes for CASSLWGQDDQPQHF.

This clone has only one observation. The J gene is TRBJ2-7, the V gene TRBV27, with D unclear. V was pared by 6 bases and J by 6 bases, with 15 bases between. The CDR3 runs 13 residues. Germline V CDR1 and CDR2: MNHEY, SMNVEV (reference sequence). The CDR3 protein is CASSTLVGSEQYF. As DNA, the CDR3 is TGTGCCAGCAGCACACTTGTGGGCAGCGAGCAGTACTTC.

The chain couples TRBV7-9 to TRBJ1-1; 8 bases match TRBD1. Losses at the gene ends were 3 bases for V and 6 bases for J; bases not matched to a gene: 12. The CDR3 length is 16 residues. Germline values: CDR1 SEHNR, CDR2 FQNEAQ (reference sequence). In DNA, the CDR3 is TGTGCCAGCAGCTTCGGACAGGGAGGGGGGTATGCTGAAGCTTTCTTT. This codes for CASSFGQGGGYAEAFF.

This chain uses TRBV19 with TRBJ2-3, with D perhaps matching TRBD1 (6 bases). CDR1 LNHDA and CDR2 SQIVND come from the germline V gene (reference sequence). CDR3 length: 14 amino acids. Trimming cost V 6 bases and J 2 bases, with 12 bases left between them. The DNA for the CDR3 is TGTGCCAGTAGACCCGGGACATCCACAGATACGCAGTATTTT. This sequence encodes CASRPGTSTDTQYF. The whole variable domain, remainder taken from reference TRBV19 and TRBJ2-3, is DGGITQSPKYLFRKEGQNVTLSCEQNLNHDAMYWYRQDPGQGLRLIYYSQIVNDFQKGDIAEGYSVSREKKESFPLTVTSAQKNPTAFYLCASRPGTSTDTQYFGPGTRLTVL.

The CDR3 sequence is CASSVGGGRSYEQYF. CDR3 coding DNA: TGTGCCAGCAGCGTAGGGGGGGGCCGCTCCTACGAGCAGTACTTC. The chain is built from TRBV9 and TRBJ2-7; maybe TRBD2 (7 bases). The CDR3 length is 15 residues. V was shortened by 0 bases and J by 0 bases, with 10 bases between the two germline ends. Germline loops: CDR1 SGDLS, CDR2 YYNGEE.

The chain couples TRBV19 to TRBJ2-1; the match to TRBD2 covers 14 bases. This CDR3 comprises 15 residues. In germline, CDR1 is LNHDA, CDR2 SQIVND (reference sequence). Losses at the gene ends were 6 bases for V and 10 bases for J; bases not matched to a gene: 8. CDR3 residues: CASRPGTSGRKEQFF. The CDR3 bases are TGTGCCAGTAGACCCGGGACTAGCGGGAGAAAGGAGCAGTTCTTC.

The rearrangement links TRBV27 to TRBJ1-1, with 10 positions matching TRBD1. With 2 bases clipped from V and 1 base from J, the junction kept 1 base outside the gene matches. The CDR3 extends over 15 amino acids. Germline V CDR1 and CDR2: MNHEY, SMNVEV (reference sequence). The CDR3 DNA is TGTGCCAGCAGTTTACGGGACAGGGGGAACACTGAAGCTTTCTTT. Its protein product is CASSLRDRGNTEAFF.

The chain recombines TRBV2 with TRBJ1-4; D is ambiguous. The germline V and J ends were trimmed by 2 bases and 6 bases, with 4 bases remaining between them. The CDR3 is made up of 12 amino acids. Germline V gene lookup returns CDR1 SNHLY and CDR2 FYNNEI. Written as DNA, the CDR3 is TGTGCCAGCAGTGAACGGGATGAAAAACTGTTTTTT. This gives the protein CASSERDEKLFF.

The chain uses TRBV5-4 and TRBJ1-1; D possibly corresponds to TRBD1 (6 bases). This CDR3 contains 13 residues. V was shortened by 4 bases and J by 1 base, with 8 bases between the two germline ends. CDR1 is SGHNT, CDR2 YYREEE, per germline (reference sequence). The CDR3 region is CASSPQGNTEAFF. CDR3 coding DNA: TGTGCCAGCAGCCCACAGGGGAACACTGAAGCTTTCTTT. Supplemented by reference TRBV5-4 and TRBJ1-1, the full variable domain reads ETGVTQSPTHLIKTRGQQVTLRCSSQSGHNTVSWYQQALGQGPQFIFQYYREEENGRGNFPPRFSGLQFPNYSSELNVNALELDDSALYLCASSPQGNTEAFFGQGTRLTVV.

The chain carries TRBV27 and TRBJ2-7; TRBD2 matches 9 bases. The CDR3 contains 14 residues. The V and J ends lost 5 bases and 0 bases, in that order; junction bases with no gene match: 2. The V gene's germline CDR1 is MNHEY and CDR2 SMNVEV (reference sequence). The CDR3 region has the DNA TGTGCCAGCAGTCTTAGCGGGGGCTCCTACGAGCAGTACTTC. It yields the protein CASSLSGGSYEQYF.

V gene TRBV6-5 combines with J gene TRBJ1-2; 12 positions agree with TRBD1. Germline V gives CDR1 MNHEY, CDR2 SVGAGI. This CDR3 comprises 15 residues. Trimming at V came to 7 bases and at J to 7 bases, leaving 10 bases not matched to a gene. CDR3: CASTRGTGGIAGYTF. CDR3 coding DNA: TGTGCCAGCACCCGGGGGACAGGGGGCATTGCTGGCTACACCTTC.

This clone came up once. The CDR3 DNA is TGCGCCAGCAGCCAATATAGCGGGGGCACAGATACGCAGTATTTT. Translated, it gives CASSQYSGGTDTQYF. The chain combines TRBV4-3 with TRBJ2-3; 8 bases match TRBD2. V shed 2 bases, J shed 1 base, and the junction held 2 bases outside the gene matches. Looked up from germline, CDR1 is LGHNA and CDR2 is YSLEER. CDR3 length: 15 amino acids.

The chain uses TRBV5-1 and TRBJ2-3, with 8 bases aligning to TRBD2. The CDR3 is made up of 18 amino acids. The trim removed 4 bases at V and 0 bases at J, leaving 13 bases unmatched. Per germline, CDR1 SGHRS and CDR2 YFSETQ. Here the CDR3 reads CASSPGASGYSSTDTQYF. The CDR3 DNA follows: TGCGCCAGCAGCCCGGGGGCTAGCGGGTATTCTAGCACAGATACGCAGTATTTT.

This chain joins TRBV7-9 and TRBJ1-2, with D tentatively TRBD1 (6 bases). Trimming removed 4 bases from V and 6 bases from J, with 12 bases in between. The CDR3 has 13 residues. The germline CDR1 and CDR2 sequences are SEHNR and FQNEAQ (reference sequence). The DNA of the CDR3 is TGTGCCAGCAGCTCCCGGACAGAGGATGGCTACACCTTC. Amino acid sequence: CASSSRTEDGYTF. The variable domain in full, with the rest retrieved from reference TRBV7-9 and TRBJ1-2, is DTGVSQNPRHKITKRGQNVTFRCDPISEHNRLYWYRQTLGQGPEFLTYFQNEAQLEKSRLLSDRFSAERPKGSFSTLEIQRTEQGDSAMYLCASSSRTEDGYTFGSGTRLTVV.